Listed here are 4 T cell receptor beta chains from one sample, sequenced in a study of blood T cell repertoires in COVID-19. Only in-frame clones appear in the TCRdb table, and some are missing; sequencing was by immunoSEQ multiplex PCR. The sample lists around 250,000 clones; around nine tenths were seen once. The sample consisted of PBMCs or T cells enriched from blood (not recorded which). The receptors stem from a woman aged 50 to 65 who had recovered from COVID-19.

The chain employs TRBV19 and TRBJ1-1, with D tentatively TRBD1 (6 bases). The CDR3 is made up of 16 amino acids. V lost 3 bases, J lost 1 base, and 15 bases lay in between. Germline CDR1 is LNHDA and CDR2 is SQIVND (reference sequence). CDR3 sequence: CASSMVGARGNTEAFF. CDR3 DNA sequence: TGTGCCAGTAGTATGGTGGGGGCGAGAGGGAACACTGAAGCTTTCTTT.

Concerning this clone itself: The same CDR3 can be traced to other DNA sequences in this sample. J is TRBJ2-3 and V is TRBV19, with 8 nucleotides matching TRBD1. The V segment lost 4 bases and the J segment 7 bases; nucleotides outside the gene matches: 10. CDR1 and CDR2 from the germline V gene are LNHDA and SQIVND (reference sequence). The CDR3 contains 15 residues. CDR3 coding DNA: TGTGCCAGTAGTACCGCAGGGGGCCTCCCGAATACGCAGTATTTT. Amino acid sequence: CASSTAGGLPNTQYF.

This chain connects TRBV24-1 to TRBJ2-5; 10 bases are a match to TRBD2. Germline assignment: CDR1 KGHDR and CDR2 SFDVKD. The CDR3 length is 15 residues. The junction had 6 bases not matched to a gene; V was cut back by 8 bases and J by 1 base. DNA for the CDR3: TGTGCCACCATCCTAAGGACTAGCGGCCAAGAGACCCAGTACTTC. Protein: CATILRTSGQETQYF.

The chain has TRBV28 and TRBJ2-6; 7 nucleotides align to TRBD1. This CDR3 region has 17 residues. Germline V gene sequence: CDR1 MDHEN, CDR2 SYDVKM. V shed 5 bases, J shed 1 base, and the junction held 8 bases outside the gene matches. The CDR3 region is CASSRGRKQSGANVLTF. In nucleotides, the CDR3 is TGTGCCAGCAGTAGGGGGCGGAAGCAGTCTGGGGCCAACGTCCTGACTTTC.